This T cell receptor beta chain was recovered during a study of prognosis after radiotherapy for stage I lung cancer. Study observations and caveats: Unique TCR clones declined after stereotactic body radiation therapy, from a median roughly 10,000 to 7,000.

This clonotype showed up many times. The antigen is unknown. At both of two time points, about 6 milliliters of peripheral blood were drawn. From genomic DNA, two-round multiplex PCR was used to amplify TCR beta CDR3. The authors ran first-round PCR with primers specific to each TRBV and TRBJ gene. TCRdb re-derived calls from the multiplex PCR reads in MiXCR, one entry per CDR3 protein. The sample lists fewer than 25,000 distinct CDR3 sequences, about 46% occurring once. CDR1 is SGHRS and CDR2 is YFSETQ in the germline V gene. The CDR3 sequence is 14 residues long. Trimming took off 3 bases at V and 3 bases at J, with 12 bases between the two ends.

V usage is TRBV5-1 and J usage is TRBJ1-1; D may be TRBD1 (6 bases). Sequenced here: PBMCs, sampled before or after stereotactic body radiation therapy (not recorded which). The source of this sequence is a donor aged 50 or older with non-small cell lung cancer. CDR3 residues: CASSSQGMDTEAFF. CDR3 nucleotide sequence: TGCGCCAGCAGCTCCCAGGGGATGGACACTGAAGCTTTCTTT.